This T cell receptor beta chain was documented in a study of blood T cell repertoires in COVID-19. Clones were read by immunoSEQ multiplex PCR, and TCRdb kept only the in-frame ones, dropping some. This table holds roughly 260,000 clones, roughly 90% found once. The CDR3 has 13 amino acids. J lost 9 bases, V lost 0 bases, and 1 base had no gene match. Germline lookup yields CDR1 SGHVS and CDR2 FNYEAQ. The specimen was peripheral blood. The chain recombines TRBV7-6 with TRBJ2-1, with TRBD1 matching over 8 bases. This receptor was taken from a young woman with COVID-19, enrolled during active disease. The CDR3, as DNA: TGTGCCAGCAGCTTAGCGACAGGGGTTGAGCAGTTCTTC. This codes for CASSLATGVEQFF. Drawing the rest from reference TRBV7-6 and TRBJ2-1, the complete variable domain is GAGVSQSPRYKVTKRGQDVALRCDPISGHVSLYWYRQALGQGPEFLTYFNYEAQQDKSGLPNDRFSAERPEGSISTLTIQRTEQRDSAMYRCASSLATGVEQFFGPGTRLTVL.